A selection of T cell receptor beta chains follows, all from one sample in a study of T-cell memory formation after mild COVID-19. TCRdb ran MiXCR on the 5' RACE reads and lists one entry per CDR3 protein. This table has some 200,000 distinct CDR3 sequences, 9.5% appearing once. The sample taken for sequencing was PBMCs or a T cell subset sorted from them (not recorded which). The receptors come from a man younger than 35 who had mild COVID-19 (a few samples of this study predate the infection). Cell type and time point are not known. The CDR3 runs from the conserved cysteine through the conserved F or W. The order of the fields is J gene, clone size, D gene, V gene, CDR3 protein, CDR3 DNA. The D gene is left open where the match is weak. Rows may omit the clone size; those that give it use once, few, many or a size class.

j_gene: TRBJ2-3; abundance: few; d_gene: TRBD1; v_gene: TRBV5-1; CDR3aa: CASSQGAYSDTQYF; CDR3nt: TGCGCCAGCAGTCAGGGGGCCTACTCAGATACGCAGTATTTT
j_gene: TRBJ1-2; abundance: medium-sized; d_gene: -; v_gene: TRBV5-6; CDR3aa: CASSSGGYGYTF; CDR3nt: TGTGCCAGCAGCTCCGGTGGATATGGCTACACCTTC
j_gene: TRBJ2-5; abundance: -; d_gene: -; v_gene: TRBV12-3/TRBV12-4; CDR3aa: CASRQTGQETQYF; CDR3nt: TGTGCCAGCAGGCAAACAGGACAAGAGACCCAGTACTTC
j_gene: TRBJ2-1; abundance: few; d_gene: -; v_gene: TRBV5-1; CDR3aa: CASSLFRGGSNEQFF; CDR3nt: TGCGCCAGCAGCTTATTTCGAGGGGGAAGCAATGAGCAGTTCTTC
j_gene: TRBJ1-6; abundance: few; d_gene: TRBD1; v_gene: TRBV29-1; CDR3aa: CSVSTGTYNSPLHF; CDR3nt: TGCAGCGTCTCGACAGGGACTTATAATTCACCCCTCCACTTT
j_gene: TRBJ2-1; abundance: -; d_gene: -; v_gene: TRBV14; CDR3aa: CASSQLQGGAREQFF; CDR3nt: TGTGCCAGCAGCCAGCTCCAGGGGGGGGCGCGTGAGCAGTTCTTC
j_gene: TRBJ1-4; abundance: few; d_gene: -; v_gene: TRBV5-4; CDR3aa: CASSQGEKLFF; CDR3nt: TGTGCCAGCAGCCAGGGGGAAAAACTGTTTTTT
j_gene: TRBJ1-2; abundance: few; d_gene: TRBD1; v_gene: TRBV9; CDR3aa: CASSYRTGENPLGYTF; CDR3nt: TGTGCCAGCAGCTACCGAACAGGGGAAAATCCCCTTGGCTACACCTTC
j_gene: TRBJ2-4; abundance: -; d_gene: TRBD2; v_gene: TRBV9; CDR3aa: CASSAGLAENIQYF; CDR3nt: TGTGCCAGCAGCGCGGGACTAGCGGAAAACATTCAGTACTTC
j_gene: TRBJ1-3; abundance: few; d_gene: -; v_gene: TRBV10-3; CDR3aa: CAIRASNSGNTIYF; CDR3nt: TGTGCCATCAGAGCGTCTAACTCTGGAAACACCATATATTTT
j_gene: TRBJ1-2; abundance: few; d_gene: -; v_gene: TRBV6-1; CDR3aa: CASSEALAGGRGYTF; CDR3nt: TGTGCCAGCAGTGAAGCCCTAGCGGGGGGCAGAGGCTACACCTTC
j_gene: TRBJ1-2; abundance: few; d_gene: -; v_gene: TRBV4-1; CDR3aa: CASSQIQGVGYGYTF; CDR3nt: TGCGCCAGCAGCCAAATTCAGGGAGTAGGCTATGGCTACACCTTC
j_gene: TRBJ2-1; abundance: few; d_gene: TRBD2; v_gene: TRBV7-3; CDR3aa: CASSLKRGGTYEQFF; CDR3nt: TGTGCCAGCAGCCTAAAGCGGGGGGGTACCTATGAGCAGTTCTTC
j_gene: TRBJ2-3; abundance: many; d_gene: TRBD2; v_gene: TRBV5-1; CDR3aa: CASSRRGLAGDTDTQYF; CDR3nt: TGCGCCAGCAGCCGACGGGGACTAGCGGGGGACACAGATACGCAGTATTTT
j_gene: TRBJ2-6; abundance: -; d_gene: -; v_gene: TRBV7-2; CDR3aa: CASSPGAGASSGANVLTF; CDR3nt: TGTGCCAGCAGCCCGGGTGCGGGGGCAAGCTCTGGGGCCAACGTCCTGACTTTC
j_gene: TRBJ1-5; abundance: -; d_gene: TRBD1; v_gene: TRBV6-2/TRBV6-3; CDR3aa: CASREDRVNQPQHF; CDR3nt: TGTGCCAGCAGGGAGGACAGGGTCAATCAGCCCCAGCATTTT
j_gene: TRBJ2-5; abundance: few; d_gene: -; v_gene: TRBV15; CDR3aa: CATSREDGPQETQYF; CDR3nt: TGTGCCACCAGCAGAGAGGACGGACCCCAAGAGACCCAGTACTTC
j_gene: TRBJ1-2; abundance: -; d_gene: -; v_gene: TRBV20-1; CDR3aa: CSARSEPNYGYTF; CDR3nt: TGCAGTGCTAGATCGGAACCGAACTATGGCTACACCTTC
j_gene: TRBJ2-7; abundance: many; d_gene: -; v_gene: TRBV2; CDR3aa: CASSWTTQEQYF; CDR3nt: TGTGCCAGCAGCTGGACAACGCAAGAGCAGTACTTC
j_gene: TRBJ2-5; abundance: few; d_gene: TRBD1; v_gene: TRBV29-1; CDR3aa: CSVRQGADLLAQYF; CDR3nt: TGCAGCGTGAGACAGGGGGCTGACCTTTTGGCCCAGTACTTC
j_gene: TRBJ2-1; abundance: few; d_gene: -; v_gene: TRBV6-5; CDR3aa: CASSYSPSLYNEQFF; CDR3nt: TGTGCCAGCAGTTACTCGCCTAGCCTCTACAATGAGCAGTTCTTC
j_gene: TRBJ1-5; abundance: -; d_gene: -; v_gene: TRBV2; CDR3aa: CASSPDNSNQPQHF; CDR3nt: TGTGCCAGCAGCCCGGACAATAGCAATCAGCCCCAGCATTTT
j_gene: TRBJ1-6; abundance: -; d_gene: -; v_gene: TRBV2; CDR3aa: CASSSPFPPLHF; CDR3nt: TGTGCCAGCAGTTCTCCATTTCCCCCCCTCCACTTT
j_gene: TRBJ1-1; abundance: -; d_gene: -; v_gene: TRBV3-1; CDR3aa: CASSQFRGSEAFF; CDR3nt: TGTGCCAGCAGCCAATTCCGGGGGAGTGAAGCTTTCTTT
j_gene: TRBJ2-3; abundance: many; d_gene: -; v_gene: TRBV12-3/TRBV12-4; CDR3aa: CASSPSGGTDTQYF; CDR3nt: TGTGCCAGCAGTCCCTCGGGCGGCACAGATACGCAGTATTTT
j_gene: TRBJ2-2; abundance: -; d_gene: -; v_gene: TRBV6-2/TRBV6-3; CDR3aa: CASGGGAFAGELFF; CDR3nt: TGTGCCAGCGGGGGGGGGGCATTTGCCGGGGAGCTGTTTTTT
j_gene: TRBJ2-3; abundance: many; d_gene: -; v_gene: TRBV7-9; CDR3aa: CASSLGDPGGDTQYF; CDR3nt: TGTGCCAGCAGCTTAGGGGACCCGGGCGGTGATACGCAGTATTTT
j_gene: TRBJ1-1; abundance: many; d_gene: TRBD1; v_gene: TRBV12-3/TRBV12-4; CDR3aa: CASSFQDRGLSEAFF; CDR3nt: TGTGCCAGCAGTTTCCAGGACAGGGGGCTCTCTGAAGCTTTCTTT
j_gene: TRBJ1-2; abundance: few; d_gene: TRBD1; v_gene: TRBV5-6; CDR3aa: CASSLKQGTYGYTF; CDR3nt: TGTGCCAGCAGCTTAAAACAGGGGACATATGGCTACACCTTC
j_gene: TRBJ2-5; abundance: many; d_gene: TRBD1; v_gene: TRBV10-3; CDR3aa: CAIRRTGGVETQYF; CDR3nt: TGTGCCATCAGGCGGACAGGGGGCGTAGAGACCCAGTACTTC
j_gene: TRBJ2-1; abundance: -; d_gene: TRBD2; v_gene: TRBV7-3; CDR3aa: CASSLIAGGGDEQFF; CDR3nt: TGTGCCAGCAGCTTAATAGCGGGCGGGGGGGATGAGCAGTTCTTC
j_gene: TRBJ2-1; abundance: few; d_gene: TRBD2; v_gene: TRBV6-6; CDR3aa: CASLLAGFNEQFF; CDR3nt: TGTGCCAGCCTACTAGCGGGGTTCAATGAGCAGTTCTTC
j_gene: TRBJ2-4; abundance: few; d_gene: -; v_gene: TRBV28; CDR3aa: CASSPEDQIAKNIQYF; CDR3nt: TGTGCCAGCAGTCCTGAAGACCAAATAGCCAAAAACATTCAGTACTTC
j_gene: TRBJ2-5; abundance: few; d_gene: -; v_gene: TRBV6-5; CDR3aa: CASSYGGGGETQYF; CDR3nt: TGTGCCAGCAGTTACGGGGGCGGAGGAGAGACCCAGTACTTC
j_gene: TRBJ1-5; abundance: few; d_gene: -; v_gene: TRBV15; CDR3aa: CATSRGLGRGNQPQHF; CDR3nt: TGTGCCACCAGCAGAGGCCTGGGTCGAGGCAATCAGCCCCAGCATTTT
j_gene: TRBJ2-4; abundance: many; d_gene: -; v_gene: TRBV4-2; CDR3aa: CASSQGSQLAKNIQYF; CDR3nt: TGTGCCAGCAGCCAAGGTTCCCAACTAGCCAAAAACATTCAGTACTTC
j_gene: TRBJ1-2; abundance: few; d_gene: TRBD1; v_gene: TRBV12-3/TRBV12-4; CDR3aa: CASSYTPRRGRSYGYTF; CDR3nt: TGTGCCAGCAGCTACACCCCACGGAGGGGGCGCAGCTATGGCTACACCTTC
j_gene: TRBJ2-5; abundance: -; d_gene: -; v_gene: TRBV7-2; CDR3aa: CASSLARTGLETQYF; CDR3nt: TGTGCCAGCAGCTTAGCGCGTACAGGGTTGGAGACCCAGTACTTC
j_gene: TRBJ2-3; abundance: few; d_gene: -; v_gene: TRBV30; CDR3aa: CAWSVPGFSTDTQYF; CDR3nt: TGTGCCTGGAGTGTACCGGGGTTTAGCACAGATACGCAGTATTTT
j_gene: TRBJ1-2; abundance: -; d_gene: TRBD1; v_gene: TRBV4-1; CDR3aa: CASSRSTGESYGYTF; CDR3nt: TGCGCCAGCAGCCGTTCAACAGGGGAATCCTATGGCTACACCTTC
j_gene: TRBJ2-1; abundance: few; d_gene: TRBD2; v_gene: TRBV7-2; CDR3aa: CASSLVGLAGNEQFF; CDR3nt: TGTGCCAGCAGCTTAGTGGGACTAGCCGGAAATGAGCAGTTCTTC
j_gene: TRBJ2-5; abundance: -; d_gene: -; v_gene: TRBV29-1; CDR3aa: CSVEDPLSKVRETQYF; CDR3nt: TGCAGCGTTGAAGATCCCCTGTCGAAGGTTCGAGAGACCCAGTACTTC
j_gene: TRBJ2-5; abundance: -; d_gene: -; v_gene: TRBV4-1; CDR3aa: CASSQVRGGETQYF; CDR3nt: TGCGCCAGCAGCCAAGTTAGAGGAGGAGAGACCCAGTACTTC
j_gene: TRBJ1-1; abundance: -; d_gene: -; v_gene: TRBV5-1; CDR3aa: CASIDQDTEAFF; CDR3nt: TGCGCCAGCATCGACCAGGACACTGAAGCTTTCTTT
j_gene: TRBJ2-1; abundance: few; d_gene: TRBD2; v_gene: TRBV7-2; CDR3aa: CASSRKDRSGGAIYNEQFF; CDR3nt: TGTGCCAGCAGCCGGAAGGACCGGAGCGGGGGGGCGATCTACAATGAGCAGTTCTTC
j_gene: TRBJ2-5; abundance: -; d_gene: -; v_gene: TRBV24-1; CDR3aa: CATSDVVPKETQYF; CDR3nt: TGTGCCACCAGTGATGTCGTCCCAAAAGAGACCCAGTACTTC
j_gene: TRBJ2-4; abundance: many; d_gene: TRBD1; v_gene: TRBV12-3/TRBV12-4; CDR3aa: CASRRTGGLDIQYF; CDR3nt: TGTGCCAGCAGACGGACAGGGGGCTTGGACATTCAGTACTTC
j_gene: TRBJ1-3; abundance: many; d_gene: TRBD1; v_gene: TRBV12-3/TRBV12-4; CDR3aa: CASAPGQETGNTIYF; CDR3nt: TGTGCCTCAGCCCCGGGACAGGAGACTGGAAACACCATATATTTT
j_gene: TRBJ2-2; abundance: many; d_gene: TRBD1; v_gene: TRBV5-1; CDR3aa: CASSLTGQTNTGELFF; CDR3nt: TGCGCCAGCAGCTTGACGGGACAGACAAACACCGGGGAGCTGTTTTTT
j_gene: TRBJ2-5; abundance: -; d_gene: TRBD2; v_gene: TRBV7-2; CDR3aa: CASSSLGGETQYF; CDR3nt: TGTGCCAGCAGCTCCCTGGGGGGGGAGACCCAGTACTTC
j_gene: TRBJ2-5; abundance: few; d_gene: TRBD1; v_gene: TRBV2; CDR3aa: CASSREGQGGETQYF; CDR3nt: TGTGCCAGCAGCCGCGAGGGACAGGGGGGAGAGACCCAGTACTTC
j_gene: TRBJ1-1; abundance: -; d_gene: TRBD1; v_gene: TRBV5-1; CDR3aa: CASSLGTGSTVNTEAFF; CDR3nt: TGCGCCAGCAGCTTGGGGACAGGGTCTACCGTGAACACTGAAGCTTTCTTT